These T cell receptor beta chains were read from a single sample in a study of control samples from healthy donors and cancer patients. Method: immunoSEQ multiplex PCR; TCRdb's copy keeps in-frame clones and lacks some. The repertoire has approximately 90,000 clones, roughly 90% of them found once; the top ten carry about 15%. The sequenced sample was blood. The receptor set was obtained from a woman in her seventies in good health. Both conserved end residues are part of each CDR3. The D gene is left open where the match is weak. Clone size is given for some rows only: seen once, a few or many times, or a class if the clone is expanded.

j_call	v_call	d_call	clone_size	cdr3_aa	cdr3_nt
TRBJ1-1	TRBV3-1/TRBV3-2	-	-	CASSQANTEAFF	TGTGCCAGCAGCCAGGCTAACACTGAAGCTTTCTTT
TRBJ1-2	TRBV11-2	-	few	CASSLDWGNYTF	TGTGCCAGCAGCTTAGATTGGGGAAATTACACCTTC
TRBJ2-1	TRBV19	-	-	CASIGGQGYNEQFF	TGTGCCAGTATTGGGGGGCAGGGCTACAATGAGCAGTTCTTC
TRBJ1-1	TRBV4-1	-	-	CASSRGLSDTEAFF	TGCGCCAGCAGCCGAGGGCTTTCGGACACTGAAGCTTTCTTT
TRBJ2-7	TRBV27	TRBD2	-	CASAPGGIGEQYF	TGTGCCAGTGCCCCGGGAGGAATAGGCGAGCAGTACTTC
TRBJ2-2	TRBV3-1/TRBV3-2	TRBD1	-	CASSQGARDRGPMGGELFF	TGTGCCAGCAGCCAAGGCGCCCGGGACAGGGGCCCTATGGGCGGGGAGCTGTTTTTT
TRBJ2-2	TRBV2	-	-	CASTLRGGAGELFF	TGTGCCAGCACCTTGAGAGGAGGAGCCGGGGAGCTGTTTTTT
TRBJ1-6	TRBV10-2	TRBD1	-	CASSYRGTENSPLHF	TGCGCCAGCAGTTACAGGGGAACGGAGAATTCACCCCTCCACTTT
TRBJ2-7	TRBV27	TRBD2	-	CASSLAGGLYEQYF	TGTGCCAGCAGTTTGGCGGGAGGCCTCTACGAGCAGTACTTC
TRBJ2-7	TRBV27	TRBD2	once	CASSPTPHSGSIYEQYF	TGTGCCAGCAGTCCAACACCCCATAGCGGGAGTATTTACGAGCAGTACTTC
TRBJ2-7	TRBV30	TRBD1	-	CAWSLGQGGRDEQYF	TGTGCCTGGAGTCTGGGACAGGGGGGACGGGACGAGCAGTACTTC
TRBJ1-6	TRBV2	-	-	CASSDPPGGSSPLHF	TGTGCCAGCAGTGACCCCCCGGGGGGCAGTTCACCCCTCCACTTT
TRBJ2-2	TRBV10-2	-	once	CASSALGAGELFF	TGCGCCAGCAGTGCTTTAGGTGCCGGGGAGCTGTTTTTT
TRBJ1-4	TRBV19	-	once	CASTGRDEKLFF	TGTGCCAGCACAGGGAGGGACGAAAAACTGTTTTTT
TRBJ1-1	TRBV2	-	-	CASGRDTEAFF	TGTGCCAGCGGAAGGGACACTGAAGCTTTCTTT
TRBJ1-2	TRBV25-1	-	once	CASSGAGGVSGYTF	TGTGCCAGCAGTGGGGCTGGGGGCGTATCTGGCTACACCTTC
TRBJ2-7	TRBV27	TRBD2	once	CASSPERGRSYEQYF	TGTGCCAGCAGTCCCGAGCGGGGACGGTCCTACGAGCAGTACTTC
TRBJ1-3	TRBV5-1	-	-	CASSLGAPGNTIYF	TGCGCCAGCAGCTTGGGGGCGCCGGGAAACACCATATATTTT
TRBJ1-2	TRBV9	-	-	CASSVVPGPYGYTF	TGTGCCAGCAGCGTAGTTCCAGGGCCCTATGGCTACACCTTC
TRBJ1-1	TRBV10-1	-	-	CASSDRGTEAFF	TGCGCCAGCAGTGACAGGGGTACTGAAGCTTTCTTT
TRBJ2-7	TRBV10-1	TRBD2	-	CASSAAGVVTYEQYF	TGCGCCAGCAGTGCAGCGGGAGTAGTAACCTACGAGCAGTACTTC
TRBJ1-2	TRBV7-6	TRBD1	-	CASSWGDRENYGYTF	TGTGCCAGCAGCTGGGGGGACAGGGAGAACTATGGCTACACCTTC
TRBJ1-1	TRBV5-1	-	-	CASSYGQSEAFF	TGCGCCAGCAGCTATGGACAGTCTGAAGCTTTCTTT
TRBJ2-1	TRBV18	TRBD1	-	CASTGQGSYNEQFF	TGTGCCAGCACCGGACAGGGATCCTACAATGAGCAGTTCTTC
TRBJ1-3	TRBV12-3/TRBV12-4	-	-	CASSLYGNTIYF	TGTGCCAGCAGTTTATACGGAAACACCATATATTTT
TRBJ1-1	TRBV15	-	-	CATSRDGGDTEAFF	TGTGCCACCAGCAGAGATGGAGGGGACACTGAAGCTTTCTTT
TRBJ2-5	TRBV29-1	TRBD1	-	CSVEGQGIGYQETQYF	TGCAGCGTTGAGGGACAGGGGATCGGGTACCAAGAGACCCAGTACTTC
TRBJ2-7	TRBV15	TRBD1	-	CATSNIGTEYEQYF	TGTGCCACCAGCAATATCGGGACAGAATACGAGCAGTACTTC
TRBJ1-2	TRBV14	-	once	CASSQQLRGGGYTF	TGTGCCAGCAGCCAACAACTGAGGGGGGGTGGCTACACCTTC
TRBJ1-4	TRBV4-1	-	-	CASSHGEKLFF	TGCGCCAGCAGCCACGGTGAAAAACTGTTTTTT
TRBJ2-3	TRBV9	-	-	CASSVGTVVTDTQYF	TGTGCCAGCAGCGTCGGGACGGTGGTCACAGATACGCAGTATTTT
TRBJ1-2	TRBV7-2	-	-	CASSYTGLPKGYGYTF	TGTGCCAGCAGCTACACTGGACTCCCCAAGGGGTATGGCTACACCTTC
TRBJ1-6	TRBV9	-	-	CASSAGTVNSPLHF	TGTGCCAGCAGCGCCGGGACTGTTAATTCACCCCTCCACTTT
TRBJ2-2	TRBV5-6	-	-	CASSSPGRNTGELFF	TGTGCCAGCAGCTCGCCCGGTCGAAACACCGGGGAGCTGTTTTTT
TRBJ2-7	TRBV5-1	-	-	CASSLSRGGYEQYF	TGCGCCAGCAGCTTGTCAAGGGGGGGCTACGAGCAGTACTTC
TRBJ1-4	TRBV2	-	once	CASEVVNEKLFF	TGTGCCAGCGAGGTGGTGAATGAAAAACTGTTTTTT
TRBJ2-7	TRBV11-2	TRBD2	-	CASSLTWTSGRVSYEQYF	TGTGCCAGCAGCTTAACTTGGACTAGCGGGAGAGTTTCCTACGAGCAGTACTTC